This T cell receptor (beta chain) was retrieved from a study of blood T cell repertoires in COVID-19. Overall study context: In each case, the material was cDNA or gDNA derived from T cells, B-cell-depleted T cells, or PBMCs.

Original data processing: Nucleated cell counts were estimated from reference gene primer amplification. Assay used: immunoSEQ multiplex PCR; TCRdb lists only in-frame clones, some missing. That table gives V, J and clone size, and the DNA gave D and trimming. The repertoire has a few hundred thousand clones, around 89% of them found once; the top ten carry approximately 4.5%. Participants came from fewer than 25 US areas, aged about 18 to 100 years. Membership in each cohort depended on participant-reported clinical history. Germline CDR1 SGDLS, CDR2 YYNGEE. V lost 2 bases to trimming and J lost 1 base, with 6 bases between them. The CDR3 length is 13 residues.

The receptor was isolated from a young woman with acute COVID-19. This chain uses TRBV9 with TRBJ1-1, with D unclear. The sequencing input was PBMCs or T cells enriched from blood (not recorded which). CDR3 sequence reads: CASSVIWNTEAFF. The CDR3 DNA is TGTGCCAGCAGCGTTATCTGGAACACTGAAGCTTTCTTT.